This passage covers 28 T cell receptor beta chains from one sample sequenced in a study of blood T cell repertoires in COVID-19. Sequenced by immunoSEQ multiplex PCR; TCRdb stores in-frame clones only, minus some. The table includes 65,000 or so clones, about 77% detected once. The material sequenced was peripheral blood. The receptors originated from a human donor in a cohort sampled during active COVID-19.

This clone was recorded many times. The chain couples TRBV18 to TRBJ1-1, with no clear D. The CDR3 is made up of 13 amino acids. Germline loops: CDR1 KGHSH, CDR2 LQKENI. Trimming stripped 6 bases from V and 1 base from J, with 9 bases between. This CDR3 is CASSTPGNTEAFF. The CDR3, as DNA: TGTGCCAGCTCTACACCAGGGAACACTGAAGCTTTCTTT.

This clone has just a few counts. This chain uses TRBV28 with TRBJ2-1, with 13 nucleotides matching TRBD2. V was clipped by 7 bases and J by 4 bases; unmatched bases: 16. Germline assignment: CDR1 MDHEN and CDR2 SYDVKM. The CDR3 consists of 19 residues. CDR3 sequence: CASINAGLAGSRGYNEQFF. CDR3 nucleotide sequence: TGTGCCAGCATTAATGCGGGACTAGCGGGATCCCGGGGGTACAATGAGCAGTTCTTC.

The CDR3: CASSWGAGPAYEQYF. Written as DNA, the CDR3 is TGTGCCAGCAGCTGGGGAGCGGGGCCGGCCTACGAGCAGTACTTC. The chain is built from TRBV5-4 and TRBJ2-7; 7 bases match TRBD2. V was pared by 3 bases and J by 2 bases, with 8 bases of the junction left unmatched. The CDR3 totals 15 residues. Looked up from germline, CDR1 is SGHNT and CDR2 is YYREEE (reference sequence).

This chain connects TRBV19 to TRBJ2-3, with TRBD2 matching 9 bases. CDR3 length: 18 residues. Germline V gives CDR1 LNHDA, CDR2 SQIVND (reference sequence). The V gene end was trimmed by 3 bases and the J gene end by 0 bases; junction bases not matched to a gene: 10. The CDR3 loop is CASSIRASGATSTDTQYF. The DNA of the CDR3 is TGTGCCAGTAGTATCCGGGCTAGCGGGGCCACTAGCACAGATACGCAGTATTTT.

The CDR3 here is CASSERRTGGSNYGYTF. The CDR3 bases are TGTGCCAGCAGTGAACGGAGGACAGGGGGGTCCAACTATGGCTACACCTTC. The rearrangement links TRBV2 to TRBJ1-2; 10 nucleotides agree with TRBD1. The CDR3 covers 17 residues. Germline V gives CDR1 SNHLY, CDR2 FYNNEI. Unmatched junction bases numbered 8, after V lost 2 bases and J lost 2 bases.

V gene TRBV7-9 combines with J gene TRBJ1-2, with unresolved D. Germline CDR1 reads SEHNR; CDR2 reads FQNEAQ (reference sequence). CDR3 length: 13 amino acids. Trimming cost V 6 bases and J 8 bases, with 16 bases left between them. CDR3 protein: CASRNSNLGGYTF. CDR3 in DNA: TGTGCCAGCAGGAACTCAAACCTAGGAGGCTACACCTTC.

The genes are TRBV28 and TRBJ1-5; 7 bases map to TRBD1. Trimming cost V 1 base and J 0 bases; bases outside gene matches: 3. This CDR3 spans 16 amino acids. The germline V gene has CDR1 MDHEN and CDR2 SYDVKM. The CDR3 nucleotides are TGTGCCAGCAGTTTATTTGGGACAGATAGCAATCAGCCCCAGCATTTT. It translates to CASSLFGTDSNQPQHF. Looking up the rest from reference TRBV28 and TRBJ1-5 gives the full variable domain: DVKVTQSSRYLVKRTGEKVFLECVQDMDHENMFWYRQDPGLGLRLIYFSYDVKMKEKGDIPEGYSVSREKKERFSLILESASTNQTSMYLCASSLFGTDSNQPQHFGDGTRLSIL.

This clone was picked up one time. This chain's CDR3 is CARDTRSPSHIAGNQPQHF. CDR3 sequence (DNA): TGTGCCAGGGATACGAGATCACCCTCTCATATAGCAGGCAATCAGCCCCAGCATTTT. The genes are TRBV2 and TRBJ1-5; D not resolved. This CDR3 region has 19 residues. Trimming stripped 9 bases from V and 2 bases from J, with 29 bases between. Germline-derived CDR1 and CDR2 are SNHLY and FYNNEI.

This chain uses TRBV10-3 with TRBJ2-6; maybe TRBD1 (6 bases). The CDR3 loop spans 18 amino acids. Per germline, CDR1 ENHRY and CDR2 SYGVKD. V was trimmed by 3 bases and J by 0 bases, leaving 15 bases between them. The CDR3, as DNA: TGTGCCATCAGTGAACTACGCGCAGGGGACTCTGGGGCCAACGTCCTGACTTTC. Protein: CAISELRAGDSGANVLTF.

V usage is TRBV2 and J usage is TRBJ1-1; D is uncertain. This CDR3 has 16 residues. CDR1 is SNHLY and CDR2 is FYNNEI in the germline V gene. V was clipped by 3 bases and J by 0 bases, with 14 bases between them. CDR3 region: CASSDQLGRVNTEAFF. DNA of the CDR3: TGTGCCAGCAGTGATCAGCTCGGGCGGGTGAACACTGAAGCTTTCTTT.

The chain links TRBV5-1 to TRBJ2-1, with 8 bases lining up with TRBD1. The germline gives CDR1 SGHRS, CDR2 YFSETQ. V trimming: 4 bases; J trimming: 3 bases; junction bases outside the gene matches: 3. The CDR3 has 14 amino acids. The CDR3 loop reads CASSAGQDYNEQFF. CDR3 nucleotides: TGCGCCAGCAGCGCGGGACAGGACTACAATGAGCAGTTCTTC.

The CDR3 sequence: CASSPISEVTNYGYTF. CDR3 DNA sequence: TGTGCCAGCTCACCGATTTCCGAGGTGACTAACTATGGCTACACCTTC. V and J are TRBV18 and TRBJ1-2; D unclear. V lost 3 bases, J lost 0 bases, and 14 bases lay in between. This CDR3 is built from 16 residues. Germline V gene data show CDR1 as KGHSH and CDR2 as LQKENI. Combining the CDR3 with reference TRBV18 and TRBJ1-2 gives the whole variable domain NAGVMQNPRHLVRRRGQEARLRCSPMKGHSHVYWYRQLPEEGLKFMVYLQKENIIDESGMPKERFSAEFPKEGPSILRIQQVVRGDSAAYFCASSPISEVTNYGYTFGSGTRLTVV.

Concerning this clone itself: Sequence at one end of the junction differs from germline and may be a read error. J is TRBJ2-3 and V is TRBV7-3, with D possibly matching TRBD2 (6 bases). Germline V lookup: CDR1 SGHTA, CDR2 FQGTGA. The CDR3 is 14 residues long. As DNA, the CDR3 is TGTGCCAGCAGCGGCGGGGCCGGCACGGATACGCAGTATTTT. It translates to CASSGGAGTDTQYF.

The V gene is TRBV5-4, the J gene TRBJ2-7; 15 nucleotides align to TRBD2. The J segment lost 7 bases and the V segment lost 4 bases, leaving 12 bases of the junction unmatched. The CDR3 spans 17 residues. Per germline, CDR1 SGHNT and CDR2 YYREEE (reference sequence). DNA of the CDR3: TGTGCCAGCAGCAACGGACTAGCGGGAGGGCCGGGGGGGGAGCAGTACTTC. Protein product: CASSNGLAGGPGGEQYF.

This clone was seen a few times. The genes are TRBV24-1 and TRBJ2-6; TRBD1 matches 8 bases. Germline V lookup: CDR1 KGHDR, CDR2 SFDVKD. This CDR3 has 18 residues. V lost 9 bases and J lost 0; bases outside the gene matches: 12. The CDR3 region has the DNA TGTGCCACCCGACCGACAGGGGACGGTGGCTCTGGGGCCAACGTCCTGACTTTC. Translated: CATRPTGDGGSGANVLTF.

DNA of the CDR3: TGTGCCAGCCGCCGGGACACCTTCTCCTACGAGCAGTACTTC. Protein product: CASRRDTFSYEQYF. The chain uses TRBV18 and TRBJ2-7, with D perhaps matching TRBD1 (6 bases). Germline V gene data show CDR1 as KGHSH and CDR2 as LQKENI. The CDR3 length is 14 residues. V lost 8 bases and J lost 0, with 14 bases in between.

This chain uses TRBV10-3 with TRBJ1-1; D is possibly TRBD1 (5 bases). CDR1 ENHRY and CDR2 SYGVKD come from the germline V gene. The CDR3 consists of 15 residues. The V end lost 0 bases, the J end lost 3 bases, and 11 bases lay between the germline ends. The CDR3, as DNA: TGTGCCATCAGTGAGTCGGGGGGGATGGACACTGAAGCTTTCTTT. It yields the protein CAISESGGMDTEAFF.

The chain joins TRBV11-2 to TRBJ2-5; D may be TRBD2 (5 bases). CDR3 size: 13 residues. V lost 5 bases, J lost 2 bases, and 9 bases lay in between. Per the germline V gene, CDR1 is SGHAT and CDR2 is FQNNGV. The CDR3 is CASSPGTQETQYF. The CDR3 coding sequence is TGTGCCAGCAGCCCGGGAACACAAGAGACCCAGTACTTC.

The chain employs TRBV6-2 or TRBV6-3 and TRBJ1-6; D not resolved. Germline V gene lookup returns CDR1 MNHEY and CDR2 SVGEGT. The V end lost 2 bases, the J end lost 7 bases, and 12 bases lay between the germline ends. The CDR3 consists of 15 residues. CDR3 sequence reads: CASSYERAKNSPLHF. CDR3 nucleotides: TGTGCCAGCAGTTACGAGAGGGCGAAGAATTCACCCCTCCACTTT.

This clone has just a few counts. This chain links TRBV9 with TRBJ1-4, with D hard to call. Germline-derived CDR1 and CDR2 are SGDLS and YYNGEE. V was trimmed by 0 bases and J by 8 bases, leaving 14 bases between them. This CDR3 spans 15 amino acids. The CDR3 coding sequence is TGTGCCAGCAGCGTAGCTGCGGGGATCGCGGAAAAACTGTTTTTT. Amino acids: CASSVAAGIAEKLFF.

The chain couples TRBV19 to TRBJ1-4; 7 positions match TRBD1. Germline-derived CDR1 and CDR2 are LNHDA and SQIVND (reference sequence). The length of the CDR3 is 14 residues. Trimming cost V 5 bases and J 13 bases; bases outside gene matches: 13. In DNA, the CDR3 is TGTGCCAGTAGTGTCCGGGCAGGGGGGTCTCCACTGTTTTTT. This encodes CASSVRAGGSPLFF.

The chain uses TRBV3-1 (or the pseudogene TRBV3-2) and TRBJ2-5; 12 bases match TRBD2. J gave up 3 bases and V 1 base, and 3 bases lay outside the gene matches. This CDR3 has 16 amino acids. Germline V gives CDR1 LGHDT, CDR2 YNNKEL (reference sequence). In DNA, the CDR3 is TGTGCCAGCAGCCAAGGACTAGCGGGGGCGGAAGAGACCCAGTACTTC. Its protein product is CASSQGLAGAEETQYF.

The rearrangement uses TRBV28 and TRBJ2-1; 11 bases map to TRBD2. This CDR3 has 16 residues. Germline V gives CDR1 MDHEN, CDR2 SYDVKM. The V gene end was trimmed by 6 bases and the J gene end by 3 bases; junction bases not matched to a gene: 7. The CDR3, as DNA: TGTGCCAGCAGGATTGCCCTAGCGGGAGGCTACAATGAGCAGTTCTTC. Amino acid sequence: CASRIALAGGYNEQFF. Looking up the rest from reference TRBV28 and TRBJ2-1 gives the full variable domain: DVKVTQSSRYLVKRTGEKVFLECVQDMDHENMFWYRQDPGLGLRLIYFSYDVKMKEKGDIPEGYSVSREKKERFSLILESASTNQTSMYLCASRIALAGGYNEQFFGPGTRLTVL.

V usage is TRBV29-1 and J usage is TRBJ1-1; D may be TRBD1 (5 bases). CDR1 is SQVTM, CDR2 ANQGSEA, per germline. CDR3 length equals 14 residues. The ends were cut back, 4 bases at V and 0 bases at J, with 12 bases in the middle. The CDR3 DNA reads TGCAGCGTTGCCCGACAGCTTTTGAACACTGAAGCTTTCTTT. Translation: CSVARQLLNTEAFF.

There are a few counts of this clone. The CDR3 bases are TGTGCCAGCAGCCTGACAGGACAGGGGTTTTCTGGAAACACCATATATTTT. It encodes CASSLTGQGFSGNTIYF. The chain recombines TRBV7-9 with TRBJ1-3, with 9 bases that match TRBD1. With 5 bases clipped from V and 1 base from J, the junction kept 9 bases outside the gene matches. The CDR3 contains 17 residues. Germline V gene data show CDR1 as SEHNR and CDR2 as FQNEAQ (reference sequence).

V usage is TRBV5-4 and J usage is TRBJ2-7, with D possibly TRBD2 on 7 matching bases. CDR1 and CDR2 from the germline V gene are SGHNT and YYREEE (reference sequence). The CDR3 sequence is 16 residues long. Trimming took 5 bases from V and 2 from J, leaving 20 bases between them. The CDR3 region is CASSGGGTSGTYEQYF. CDR3 in DNA: TGTGCCAGCAGTGGGGGGGGGACAAGCGGAACCTACGAGCAGTACTTC.

V gene TRBV9 combines with J gene TRBJ2-2; 11 positions agree with TRBD1. The CDR3 is 16 amino acids. Germline V gene lookup returns CDR1 SGDLS and CDR2 YYNGEE. J lost 6 bases, V lost 2 bases, and 6 bases had no gene match. Here the CDR3 reads CASSVRSGQGAGELFF. CDR3 sequence (DNA): TGTGCCAGCAGCGTGAGATCGGGACAGGGGGCCGGGGAGCTGTTTTTT.

The chain has TRBV10-3 and TRBJ2-3; D perhaps matches TRBD2 (7 bases). Germline CDR1 and CDR2: ENHRY and SYGVKD. V was shortened by 4 bases and J by 2 bases, with 16 bases between the two germline ends. The CDR3 is made up of 16 amino acids. CDR3 protein: CAISGGGDTNTDTQYF. DNA of the CDR3: TGTGCCATCAGTGGTGGGGGGGACACCAACACAGATACGCAGTATTTT.